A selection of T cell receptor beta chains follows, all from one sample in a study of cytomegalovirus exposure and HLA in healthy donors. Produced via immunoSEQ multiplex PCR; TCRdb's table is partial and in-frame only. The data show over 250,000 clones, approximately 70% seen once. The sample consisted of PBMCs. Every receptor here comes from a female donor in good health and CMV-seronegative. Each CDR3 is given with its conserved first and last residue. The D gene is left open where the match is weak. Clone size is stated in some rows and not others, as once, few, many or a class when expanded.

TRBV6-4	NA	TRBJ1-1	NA	CASSPNQGGAEAFF	TGTGCCAGCAGTCCGAACCAGGGTGGGGCTGAAGCTTTCTTT
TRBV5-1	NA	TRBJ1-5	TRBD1	CASSPGQGNQPQHF	TGCGCCAGCAGCCCGGGACAGGGCAATCAGCCCCAGCATTTT
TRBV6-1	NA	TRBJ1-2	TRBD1	CASSARTGGYGYTF	TGTGCCAGCAGTGCTCGGACAGGGGGCTATGGCTACACCTTC
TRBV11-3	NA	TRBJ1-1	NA	CASSLRVGSTEAFF	TGTGCCAGCAGCCTCAGGGTCGGAAGCACTGAAGCTTTCTTT
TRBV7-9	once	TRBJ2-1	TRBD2	CASSLEAGAGNEQFF	TGTGCCAGCAGCTTAGAAGCGGGAGCTGGAAATGAGCAGTTCTTC
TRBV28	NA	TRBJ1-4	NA	CASSFLGATTNEKLFF	TGTGCCAGCAGTTTCCTAGGGGCTACAACTAATGAAAAACTGTTTTTT
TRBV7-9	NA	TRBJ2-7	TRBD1	CASSYGQGHYEQYF	TGTGCCAGCAGCTACGGACAGGGGCACTACGAGCAGTACTTC
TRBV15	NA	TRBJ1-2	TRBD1	CATSRVLQGVYGYTF	TGTGCCACCAGCAGAGTTCTACAGGGGGTTTATGGCTACACCTTC
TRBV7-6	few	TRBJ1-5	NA	CASSEMSNQPQHF	TGTGCCAGCAGCGAGATGAGCAATCAGCCCCAGCATTTT
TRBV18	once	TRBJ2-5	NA	CASSSGLEETQYF	TGTGCCAGCTCTTCAGGGTTGGAAGAGACCCAGTACTTC
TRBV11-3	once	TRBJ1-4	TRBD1	CASSSGQGKSNEKLFF	TGTGCCAGCAGCTCCGGACAGGGGAAGTCTAATGAAAAACTGTTTTTT
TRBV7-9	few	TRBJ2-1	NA	CASSPGHGQFF	TGTGCCAGCAGCCCGGGACATGGGCAGTTCTTC
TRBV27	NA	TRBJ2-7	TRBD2	CASSFFRRLAGTPGEQYF	TGTGCCAGCAGTTTTTTTCGTAGGCTAGCGGGTACGCCTGGTGAGCAGTACTTC
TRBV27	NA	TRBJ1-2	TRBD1	CASSLVGLGQGARGYTF	TGTGCCAGCAGTTTGGTCGGCTTAGGGCAGGGGGCGCGTGGCTACACCTTC
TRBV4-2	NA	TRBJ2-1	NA	CASSQGSETRGSEQFF	TGTGCCAGCAGCCAAGGGTCAGAGACTAGAGGCAGTGAGCAGTTCTTC
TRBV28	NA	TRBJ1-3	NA	CASSLSAGPGNTIYF	TGTGCCAGCAGTTTATCGGCAGGGCCTGGAAACACCATATATTTT
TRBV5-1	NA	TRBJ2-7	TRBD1	CASSQGGGQSSYEQYF	TGCGCCAGCAGCCAGGGTGGGGGACAGAGCTCCTACGAGCAGTACTTC
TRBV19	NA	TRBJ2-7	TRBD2	CASSDLGLAGVIGEQYF	TGTGCCAGTAGTGACCTTGGACTAGCGGGAGTGATAGGTGAGCAGTACTTC
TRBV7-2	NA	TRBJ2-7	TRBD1	CASSSGTGYEQYF	TGTGCCAGCAGCTCAGGGACAGGCTACGAGCAGTACTTC
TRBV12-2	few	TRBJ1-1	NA	CASRSPIAGILGTEAFF	TGTGCAAGTCGCTCCCCAATCGCGGGTATCCTGGGCACTGAAGCTTTCTTT
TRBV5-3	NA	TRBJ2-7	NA	CARSSHPLETGYEQYF	TGTGCCAGAAGCTCTCACCCCCTGGAGACAGGCTACGAGCAGTACTTC
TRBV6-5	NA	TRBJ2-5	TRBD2	CASSYSNAGGSETQYF	TGTGCCAGCAGTTACTCGAACGCGGGAGGGTCGGAGACCCAGTACTTC
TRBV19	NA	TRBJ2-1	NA	CASSSTSRGPRNEQFF	TGTGCCAGTAGTTCTACTTCTCGGGGTCCGCGCAATGAGCAGTTCTTC
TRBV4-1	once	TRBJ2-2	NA	CASSQGPGQGTGELFF	TGCGCCAGCAGCCAAGGCCCGGGGCAGGGGACCGGGGAGCTGTTTTTT
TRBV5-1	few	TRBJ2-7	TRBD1	CASSLTGGEIYEQYF	TGCGCCAGCAGCTTGACAGGGGGCGAGATCTACGAGCAGTACTTC
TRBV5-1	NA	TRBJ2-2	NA	CASSPGGLSPRILSGELFF	TGCGCCAGCAGCCCGGGGGGCCTTAGCCCCAGGATATTGTCCGGGGAGCTGTTTTTT
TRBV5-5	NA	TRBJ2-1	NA	CASSLVPLGSGNNEQFF	TGTGCCAGCAGCTTGGTGCCCTTGGGTAGCGGAAACAATGAGCAGTTCTTC
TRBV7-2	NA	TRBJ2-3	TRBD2	CASSPTGLANTQYF	TGTGCCAGCAGCCCGACTGGACTAGCTAATACGCAGTATTTT
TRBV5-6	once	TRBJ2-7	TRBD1	CASSLGGQGAYEQYF	TGTGCCAGCAGCTTGGGGGGACAGGGAGCCTACGAGCAGTACTTC
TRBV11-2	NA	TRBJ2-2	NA	CASSFFSGQSGELFF	TGTGCCAGCAGCTTTTTTTCTGGCCAGTCCGGGGAGCTGTTTTTT
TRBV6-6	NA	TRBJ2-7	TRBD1	CASRGQGESAEQYF	TGTGCCAGCAGGGGACAGGGGGAGTCGGCCGAGCAGTACTTC
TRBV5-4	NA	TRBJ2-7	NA	CASSFRDNPTYEQYF	TGTGCCAGCTCTTTCAGGGACAATCCCACCTACGAGCAGTACTTC
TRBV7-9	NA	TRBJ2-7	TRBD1	CASSPRDRGYEQYF	TGTGCCAGCAGCCCTCGGGACAGGGGGTACGAGCAGTACTTC
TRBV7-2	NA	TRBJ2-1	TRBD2	CASSLLAGVDEQFF	TGTGCCAGCAGCCTTTTAGCGGGAGTCGATGAGCAGTTCTTC
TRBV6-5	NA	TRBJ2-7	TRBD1	CASSYDRGYEQYF	TGTGCCAGCAGTTACGACAGGGGATACGAGCAGTACTTC
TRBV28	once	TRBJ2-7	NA	CASSLGGARDEQYF	TGTGCCAGCAGTTTAGGGGGCGCGAGGGACGAGCAGTACTTC
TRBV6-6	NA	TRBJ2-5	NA	CASSPEETQYF	TGCGCCAGCAGTCCCGAGGAGACCCAGTACTTC
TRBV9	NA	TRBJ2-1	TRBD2	CASSYSGSPNEQFF	TGTGCCAGCAGTTATAGCGGGAGTCCCAATGAGCAGTTCTTC
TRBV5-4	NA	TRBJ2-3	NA	CASSLTGVGTDTQYF	TGTGCCAGCAGCTTGACGGGAGTGGGCACAGATACGCAGTATTTT
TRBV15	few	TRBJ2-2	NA	CATSTRNTGELFF	TGTGCCACCAGCACCCGGAACACCGGGGAGCTGTTTTTT
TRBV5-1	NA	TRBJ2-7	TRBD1	CASSLGGTGTYEQYF	TGCGCCAGCAGCTTGGGAGGGACAGGGACCTACGAGCAGTACTTC
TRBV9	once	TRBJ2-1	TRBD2	CASSVAGTTNEQFF	TGTGCCAGCAGCGTAGCCGGGACTACCAATGAGCAGTTCTTC